This T cell receptor (beta chain) was recovered during a study of STAT5B mutations in CD4+ large granular lymphocyte leukemia. General study findings and limits: Compared with healthy controls (2/35), patient top clones favored TRBV06 (8/27).

The CDR3 is made up of 14 amino acids. V lost 5 bases and J lost 5, with 10 bases in between. From germline, CDR1 is LGHNA and CDR2 YNFKEQ. Methods used by the authors: A productive frequency of 2.59 x 10-5 was the lowest detectable. Clones were sequenced by immunoSEQ multiplex PCR, and TCRdb holds only the in-frame ones, with some missing. Clone size and V and J calls were adopted from that table, with D and trimming inferred from the DNA. Of 20,000 to 25,000 clones listed, about 81% were seen once; the top ten hold 8.6%. As to this clone: Its antigen is not identified.

Healthy controls were blood donor buffy coats. This TCR was recovered from a human donor in good health. V is TRBV4-2 and J is TRBJ2-6; D gene ambiguous. The specimen was CD4+ T cells from blood buffy coats. CDR3: CASSEQSRANVLTF. The DNA for the CDR3 is TGTGCCAGCAGCGAACAAAGTCGGGCCAACGTCCTGACTTTC.